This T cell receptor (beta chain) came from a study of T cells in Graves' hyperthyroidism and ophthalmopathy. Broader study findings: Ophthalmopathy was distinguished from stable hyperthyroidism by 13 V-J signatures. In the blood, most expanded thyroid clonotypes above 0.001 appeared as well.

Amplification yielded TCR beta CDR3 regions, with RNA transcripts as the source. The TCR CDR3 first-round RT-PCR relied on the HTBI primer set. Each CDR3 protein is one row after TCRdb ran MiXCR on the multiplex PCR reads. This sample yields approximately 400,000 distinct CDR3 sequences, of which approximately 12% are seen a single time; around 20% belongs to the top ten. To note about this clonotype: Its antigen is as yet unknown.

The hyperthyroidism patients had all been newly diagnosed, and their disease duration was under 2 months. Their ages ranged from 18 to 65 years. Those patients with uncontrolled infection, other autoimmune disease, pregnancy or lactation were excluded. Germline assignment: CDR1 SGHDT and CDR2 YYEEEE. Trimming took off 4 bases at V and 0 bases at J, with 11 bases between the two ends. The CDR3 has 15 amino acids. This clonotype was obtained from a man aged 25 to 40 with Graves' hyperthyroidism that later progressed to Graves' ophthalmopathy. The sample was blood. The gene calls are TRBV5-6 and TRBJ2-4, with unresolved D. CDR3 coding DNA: TGTGCCAGCAGCCGAGACGTACTAGCCAAAAACATTCAGTACTTC. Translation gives CASSRDVLAKNIQYF.